Listed below are T cell receptor beta chains from one sample, sequenced in a study of T-cell reconstitution after alpha-beta-depleted transplantation in children. MiXCR, applied by TCRdb to the PCR reads, yields one record per CDR3 protein. The sample records a few hundred thousand distinct CDR3 sequences, around a tenth being singletons. The sequencing here drew on PBMCs from the stem cell graft donor, taken from the stem cell graft. The receptor source for this set is a human donor who donated a stem cell graft to a child with acute lymphoblastic leukemia. Both conserved end residues are part of each CDR3. The D gene is left open where the match is weak. The listing skips clone size in some rows; elsewhere it reads once, few, many or a size class.

d_call	clone_size	v_call	j_call	cdr3_nt	cdr3_aa
TRBD2	few	TRBV7-3	TRBJ2-1	TGTGCCAGCAGCTTAAACCTTCCGTGGCGGGAGGGCGGGAATGAGCAGTTCTTC	CASSLNLPWREGGNEQFF
NA	NA	TRBV19	TRBJ1-1	TGTGCCAGTAGTTCCTCCTTTATCGAAAGAGGAGGCACTGAAGCTTTCTTT	CASSSSFIERGGTEAFF
NA	few	TRBV7-9	TRBJ2-1	TGTGCCAGCAGCTTGCCCGAGAAAGGCTATGAGCAGTTCTTC	CASSLPEKGYEQFF
NA	NA	TRBV7-2	TRBJ2-7	TGTGCCAGCAGTCGAGACAACGAGCAGTACTTC	CASSRDNEQYF
TRBD1	NA	TRBV15	TRBJ1-4	TGTGCCACCAGCAACGGACAGGGGGGCGAAAAACTGTTTTTT	CATSNGQGGEKLFF
NA	few	TRBV29-1	TRBJ2-7	TGCAGCGTTGAAGAGTTAGGGGGCTACGAGCAGTACTTC	CSVEELGGYEQYF
NA	few	TRBV28	TRBJ2-7	TGTGCCAGCAGCCCACGTACGGGACTGGGCTCCTACGAGCAGTACTTC	CASSPRTGLGSYEQYF
TRBD1	few	TRBV10-3	TRBJ1-2	TGTGCCATCAGGCAGACAGGGAACTATGGCTACACCTTC	CAIRQTGNYGYTF
NA	few	TRBV4-2	TRBJ1-1	TGTGCCAGCAGCCAAGAGGTGGGCACTGAAGCTTTCTTT	CASSQEVGTEAFF
TRBD2	NA	TRBV20-1	TRBJ2-1	TGCAGTGCCCCCGGGAGGGCCCTCTCCAATGAGCAGTTCTTC	CSAPGRALSNEQFF
TRBD2	NA	TRBV20-1	TRBJ2-5	TGCAGTGCTACCGGACTAGCGGGAACTGGAGAGACCCAGTACTTC	CSATGLAGTGETQYF
NA	NA	TRBV5-6	TRBJ2-7	TGTGCCAGCAGCGCCCAGGGATACGAGCAGTACTTC	CASSAQGYEQYF
NA	few	TRBV2	TRBJ2-7	TGTGCCAGCAGATCAGGGGAAAGGAGCTACGAGCAGTACTTC	CASRSGERSYEQYF
NA	many	TRBV5-1	TRBJ2-2	TGCGCCAGCAGCTTGACCGGGGCCGGGGAGCTGTTTTTT	CASSLTGAGELFF
TRBD2	NA	TRBV5-1	TRBJ2-5	TGCGCCAGCAGCTCGCCCGGGACTAGCGGGAGGGCCAGAGAGACCCAGTACTTC	CASSSPGTSGRARETQYF
TRBD2	NA	TRBV5-1	TRBJ2-1	TGCGCCAGCAGCCCCTCTACGGGACTAGCGGCCTACAATGAGCAGTTCTTC	CASSPSTGLAAYNEQFF
TRBD1	many	TRBV7-9	TRBJ2-1	TGTGCCAGCAGCTTAAAGAGTGGCAGGGGGCGAAGTGAGCAGTTCTTC	CASSLKSGRGRSEQFF
NA	many	TRBV27	TRBJ1-1	TGTGCCAGCAGTTCACCTACCCTTTTGGGAACTGAAGCTTTCTTT	CASSSPTLLGTEAFF
NA	NA	TRBV20-1	TRBJ1-1	TGCAGTGCTAGAGAGATCGACAATCTGAACACTGAAGCTTTCTTT	CSAREIDNLNTEAFF
TRBD2	NA	TRBV20-1	TRBJ2-7	TGCAGTGCTGGCCTAGCGGGAGAGTACGAGCAGTACTTC	CSAGLAGEYEQYF
NA	many	TRBV10-2	TRBJ2-7	TGCGCCAGCGACAAGGAGGGAAGACGGTCCTACGAGCAGTACTTC	CASDKEGRRSYEQYF
TRBD2	NA	TRBV6-2/TRBV6-3	TRBJ2-3	TGTGCCAGCAGTTACTCAAAGCTAGCGGAGCGCACAGATACGCAGTATTTT	CASSYSKLAERTDTQYF
NA	many	TRBV5-1	TRBJ2-5	TGCGCCAGCAGCCTACGGGTCTCCAATCCCAAGTACCAAGAGACCCAGTACTTC	CASSLRVSNPKYQETQYF
TRBD2	few	TRBV7-6	TRBJ2-1	TGTGCCAGCAGGGCCGAGACTAGCGCCTACAATGAGCAGTTCTTC	CASRAETSAYNEQFF
TRBD2	many	TRBV7-9	TRBJ2-1	TGTGCCAGCAGCTCGCCTCATGGACTAGCGGGAGATGAGCAGTTCTTC	CASSSPHGLAGDEQFF
TRBD1	NA	TRBV5-6	TRBJ1-2	TGTGCCAGCAGCTTAGGACAGGGGGAAGATGGCTACACCTTC	CASSLGQGEDGYTF
TRBD2	NA	TRBV19	TRBJ2-1	TGTGCCACCGTAGCGGGAGGCTGGGGGGGTGAGCAGTTCTTC	CATVAGGWGGEQFF
NA	NA	TRBV20-1	TRBJ2-2	TGCAGTGCGGTATTTTTGACCGGGGAGCTGTTTTTT	CSAVFLTGELFF